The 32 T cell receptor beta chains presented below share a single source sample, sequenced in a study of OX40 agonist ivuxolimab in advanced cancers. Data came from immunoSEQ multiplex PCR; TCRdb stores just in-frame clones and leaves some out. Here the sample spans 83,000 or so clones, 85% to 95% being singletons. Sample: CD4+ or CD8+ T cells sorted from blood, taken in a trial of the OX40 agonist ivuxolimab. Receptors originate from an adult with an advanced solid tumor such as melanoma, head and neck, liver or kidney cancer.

In DNA, the CDR3 is TGCAGCGTTGCGGGGGCGGCTAATGAAAAACTGTTTTTT. Translated: CSVAGAANEKLFF. J is TRBJ1-4 and V is TRBV29-1, with a possible D match to TRBD1 (6 bases). The CDR3 covers 13 residues. Germline V gene lookup returns CDR1 SQVTM and CDR2 ANQGSEA. Trimming left V 4 bases short and J 3 bases short, with 9 bases between.

The CDR3 region has the DNA TGTGCCAGCAGCTCACAGGGGGCGATAGAAAAACTGTTTTTT. The encoded protein is CASSSQGAIEKLFF. The chain links TRBV7-2 to TRBJ1-4, with 9 bases aligning to TRBD1. Trimming removed 4 bases from V and 8 bases from J; junction bases left unmatched: 5. The germline CDR1 and CDR2 sequences are SGHTA and FQGNSA. The CDR3 is 14 amino acids.

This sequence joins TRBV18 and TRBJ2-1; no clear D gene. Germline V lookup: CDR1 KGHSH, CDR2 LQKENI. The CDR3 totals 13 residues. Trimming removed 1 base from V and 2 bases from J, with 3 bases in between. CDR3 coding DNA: TGTGCCAGCTCACCACAGCCCTACAATGAGCAGTTCTTC. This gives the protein CASSPQPYNEQFF. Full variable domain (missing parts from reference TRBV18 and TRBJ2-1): NAGVMQNPRHLVRRRGQEARLRCSPMKGHSHVYWYRQLPEEGLKFMVYLQKENIIDESGMPKERFSAEFPKEGPSILRIQQVVRGDSAAYFCASSPQPYNEQFFGPGTRLTVL.

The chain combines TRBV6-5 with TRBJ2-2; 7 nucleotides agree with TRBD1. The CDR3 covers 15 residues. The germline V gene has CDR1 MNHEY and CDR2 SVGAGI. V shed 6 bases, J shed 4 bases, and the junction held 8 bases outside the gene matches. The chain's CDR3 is CASSPGGKATGELFF. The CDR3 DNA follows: TGTGCCAGCAGCCCAGGGGGAAAGGCCACCGGGGAGCTGTTTTTT.

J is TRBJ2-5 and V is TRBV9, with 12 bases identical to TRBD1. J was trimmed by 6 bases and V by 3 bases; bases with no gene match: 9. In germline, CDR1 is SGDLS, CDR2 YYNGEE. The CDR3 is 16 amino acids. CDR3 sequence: CASSAKGTGGVQTQYF. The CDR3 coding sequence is TGTGCCAGCAGCGCGAAGGGGACAGGGGGCGTGCAGACCCAGTACTTC.

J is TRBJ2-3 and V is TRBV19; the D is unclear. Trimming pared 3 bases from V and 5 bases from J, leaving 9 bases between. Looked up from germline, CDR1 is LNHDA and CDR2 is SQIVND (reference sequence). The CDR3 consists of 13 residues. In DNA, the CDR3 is TGTGCCAGTAGTATTTCCGGGCGAGATACGCAGTATTTT. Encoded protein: CASSISGRDTQYF. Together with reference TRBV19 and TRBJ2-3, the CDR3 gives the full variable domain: DGGITQSPKYLFRKEGQNVTLSCEQNLNHDAMYWYRQDPGQGLRLIYYSQIVNDFQKGDIAEGYSVSREKKESFPLTVTSAQKNPTAFYLCASSISGRDTQYFGPGTRLTVL.

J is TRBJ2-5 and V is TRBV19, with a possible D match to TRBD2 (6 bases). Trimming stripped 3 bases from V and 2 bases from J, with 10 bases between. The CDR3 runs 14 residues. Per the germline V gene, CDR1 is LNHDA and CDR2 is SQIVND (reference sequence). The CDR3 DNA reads TGTGCCAGTAGTATGCGGGATTCACAAGAGACCCAGTACTTC. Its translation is CASSMRDSQETQYF.

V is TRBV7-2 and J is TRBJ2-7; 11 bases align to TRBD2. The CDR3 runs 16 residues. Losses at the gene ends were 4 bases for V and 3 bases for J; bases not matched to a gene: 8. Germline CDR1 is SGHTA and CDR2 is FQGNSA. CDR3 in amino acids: CASSSRGSGGDYEQYF. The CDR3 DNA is TGTGCCAGCAGCTCCCGGGGTAGCGGGGGGGACTACGAGCAGTACTTC.

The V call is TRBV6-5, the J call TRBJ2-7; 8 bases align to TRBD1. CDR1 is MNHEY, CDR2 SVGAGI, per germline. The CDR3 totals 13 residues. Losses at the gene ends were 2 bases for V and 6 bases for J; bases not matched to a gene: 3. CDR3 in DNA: TGTGCCAGCAGTTACCTCACAGGGGGCGAGCAGTACTTC. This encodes CASSYLTGGEQYF.

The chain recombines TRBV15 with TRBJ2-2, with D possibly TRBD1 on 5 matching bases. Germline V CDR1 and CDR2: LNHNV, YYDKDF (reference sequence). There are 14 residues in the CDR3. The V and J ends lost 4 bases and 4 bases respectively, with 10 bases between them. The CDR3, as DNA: TGTGCCACCAGCACCAGGGTCGGCACCGGGGAGCTGTTTTTT. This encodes CATSTRVGTGELFF.

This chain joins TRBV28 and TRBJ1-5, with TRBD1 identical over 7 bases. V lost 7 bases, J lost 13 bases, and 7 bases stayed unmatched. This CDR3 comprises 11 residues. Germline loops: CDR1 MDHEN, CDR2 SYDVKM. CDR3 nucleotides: TGTGCCAGCACCCAAGGGGGCCCACAGCATTTT. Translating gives CASTQGGPQHF.

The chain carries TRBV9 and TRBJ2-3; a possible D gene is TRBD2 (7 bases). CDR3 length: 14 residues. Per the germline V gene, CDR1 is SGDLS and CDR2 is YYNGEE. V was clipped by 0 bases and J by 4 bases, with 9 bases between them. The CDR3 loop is CASSVGGGADTQYF. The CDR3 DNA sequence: TGTGCCAGCAGCGTAGGCGGGGGCGCAGATACGCAGTATTTT.

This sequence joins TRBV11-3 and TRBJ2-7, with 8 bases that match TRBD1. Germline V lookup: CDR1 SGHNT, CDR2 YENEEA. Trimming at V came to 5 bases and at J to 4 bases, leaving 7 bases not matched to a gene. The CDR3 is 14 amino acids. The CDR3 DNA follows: TGTGCCAGCAGCACCCGACAGGGGATTTACGAGCAGTACTTC. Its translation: CASSTRQGIYEQYF.

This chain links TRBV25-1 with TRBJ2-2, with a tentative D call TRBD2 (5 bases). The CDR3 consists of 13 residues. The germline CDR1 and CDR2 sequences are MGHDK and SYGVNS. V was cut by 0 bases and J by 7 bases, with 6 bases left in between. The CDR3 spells CASSEYAGGELFF. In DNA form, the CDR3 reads TGTGCCAGCAGTGAATATGCGGGCGGGGAGCTGTTTTTT. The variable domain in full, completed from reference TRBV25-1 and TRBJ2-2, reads EADIYQTPRYLVIGTGKKITLECSQTMGHDKMYWYQQDPGMELHLIHYSYGVNSTEKGDLSSESTVSRIRTEHFPLTLESARPSHTSQYLCASSEYAGGELFFGEGSRLTVL.

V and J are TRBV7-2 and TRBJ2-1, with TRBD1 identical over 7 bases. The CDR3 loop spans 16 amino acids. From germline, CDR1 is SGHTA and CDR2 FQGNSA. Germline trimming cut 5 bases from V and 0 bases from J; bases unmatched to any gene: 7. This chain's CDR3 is CASSPRGQNSYNEQFF. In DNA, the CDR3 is TGTGCCAGCAGCCCAAGGGGGCAGAACTCCTACAATGAGCAGTTCTTC.

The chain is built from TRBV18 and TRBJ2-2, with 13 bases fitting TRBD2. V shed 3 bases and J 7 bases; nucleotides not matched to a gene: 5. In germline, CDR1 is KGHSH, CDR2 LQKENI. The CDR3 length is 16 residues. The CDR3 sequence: CASSPGLAGVNGELFF. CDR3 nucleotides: TGTGCCAGCTCACCTGGACTAGCGGGAGTTAACGGGGAGCTGTTTTTT.

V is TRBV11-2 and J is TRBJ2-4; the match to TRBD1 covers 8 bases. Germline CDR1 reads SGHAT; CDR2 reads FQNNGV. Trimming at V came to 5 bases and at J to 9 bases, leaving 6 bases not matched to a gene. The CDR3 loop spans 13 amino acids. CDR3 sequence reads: CASSAGQGGIQYF. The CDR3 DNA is TGTGCCAGCAGCGCCGGACAGGGTGGCATTCAGTACTTC.

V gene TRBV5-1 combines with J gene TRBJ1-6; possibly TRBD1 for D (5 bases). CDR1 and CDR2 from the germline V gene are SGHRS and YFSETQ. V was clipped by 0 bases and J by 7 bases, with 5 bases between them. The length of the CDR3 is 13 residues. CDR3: CASSLAGNSPLHF. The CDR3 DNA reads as TGCGCCAGCAGCTTGGCAGGGAATTCACCCCTCCACTTT.

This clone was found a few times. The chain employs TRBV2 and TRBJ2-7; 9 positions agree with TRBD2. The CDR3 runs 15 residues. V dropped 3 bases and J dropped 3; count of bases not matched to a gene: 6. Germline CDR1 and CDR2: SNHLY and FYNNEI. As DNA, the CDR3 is TGTGCCAGCAGTGAGAGATTAGCGGGAGACTACGAGCAGTACTTC. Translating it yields CASSERLAGDYEQYF.

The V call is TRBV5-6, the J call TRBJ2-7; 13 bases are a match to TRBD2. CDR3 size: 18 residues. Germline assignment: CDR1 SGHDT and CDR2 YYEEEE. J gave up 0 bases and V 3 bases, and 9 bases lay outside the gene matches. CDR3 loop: CASSYRLAGGPLSYEQYF. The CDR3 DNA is TGTGCCAGCAGCTACCGACTAGCGGGAGGTCCCCTCTCCTACGAGCAGTACTTC.

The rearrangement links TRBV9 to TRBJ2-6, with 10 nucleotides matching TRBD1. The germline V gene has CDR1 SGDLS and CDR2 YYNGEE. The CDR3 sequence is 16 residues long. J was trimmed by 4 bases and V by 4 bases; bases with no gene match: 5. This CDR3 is CASSRRTGGGANVLTF. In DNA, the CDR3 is TGTGCCAGCAGCAGGAGGACAGGGGGAGGGGCCAACGTCCTGACTTTC.

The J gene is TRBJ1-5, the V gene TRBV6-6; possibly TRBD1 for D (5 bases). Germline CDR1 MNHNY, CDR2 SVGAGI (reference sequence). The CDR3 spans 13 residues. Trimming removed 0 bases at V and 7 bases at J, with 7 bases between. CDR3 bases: TGTGCCAGCAGTTACTCGAGACAGCAGCCCCAGCATTTT. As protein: CASSYSRQQPQHF.

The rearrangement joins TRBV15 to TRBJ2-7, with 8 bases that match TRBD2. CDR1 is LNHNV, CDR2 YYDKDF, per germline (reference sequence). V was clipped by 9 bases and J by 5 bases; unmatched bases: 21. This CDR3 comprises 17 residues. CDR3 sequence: CATFIARKRERRDEQYF. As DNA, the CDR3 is TGTGCCACGTTTATAGCGAGGAAGCGGGAGAGGAGAGACGAGCAGTACTTC.

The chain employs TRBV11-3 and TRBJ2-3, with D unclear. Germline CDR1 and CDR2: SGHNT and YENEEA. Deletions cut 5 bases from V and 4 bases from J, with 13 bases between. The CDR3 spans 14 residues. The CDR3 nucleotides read TGTGCCAGCAGCCCCGCTGGCGCCGCAGATACGCAGTATTTT. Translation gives CASSPAGAADTQYF.

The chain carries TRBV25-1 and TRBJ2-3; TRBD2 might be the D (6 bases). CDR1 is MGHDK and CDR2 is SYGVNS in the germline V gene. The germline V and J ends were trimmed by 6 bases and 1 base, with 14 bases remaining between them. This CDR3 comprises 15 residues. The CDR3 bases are TGTGCCAGCAGGGTGCGCGGCGGGGGCACAGATACGCAGTATTTT. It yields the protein CASRVRGGGTDTQYF.

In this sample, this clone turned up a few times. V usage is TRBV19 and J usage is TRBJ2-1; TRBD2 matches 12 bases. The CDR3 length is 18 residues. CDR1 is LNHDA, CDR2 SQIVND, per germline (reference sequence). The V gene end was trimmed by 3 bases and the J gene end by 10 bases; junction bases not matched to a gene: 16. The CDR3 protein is CASSIPPGLAGHFGEQFF. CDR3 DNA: TGTGCCAGTAGTATTCCCCCCGGACTAGCGGGACACTTCGGAGAGCAGTTCTTC.

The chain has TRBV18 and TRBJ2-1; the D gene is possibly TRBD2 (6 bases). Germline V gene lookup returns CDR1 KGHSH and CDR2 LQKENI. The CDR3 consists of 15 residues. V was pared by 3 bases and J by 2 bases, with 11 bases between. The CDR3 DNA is TGTGCCAGCTCACCGAGGGACTCTACCTACAATGAGCAGTTCTTC. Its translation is CASSPRDSTYNEQFF.

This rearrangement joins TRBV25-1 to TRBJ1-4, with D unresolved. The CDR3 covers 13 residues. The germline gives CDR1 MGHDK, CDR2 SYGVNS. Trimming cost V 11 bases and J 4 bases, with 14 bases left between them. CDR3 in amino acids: CAAEAVDNEKLFF. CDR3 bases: TGTGCCGCTGAGGCGGTAGATAATGAAAAACTGTTTTTT.

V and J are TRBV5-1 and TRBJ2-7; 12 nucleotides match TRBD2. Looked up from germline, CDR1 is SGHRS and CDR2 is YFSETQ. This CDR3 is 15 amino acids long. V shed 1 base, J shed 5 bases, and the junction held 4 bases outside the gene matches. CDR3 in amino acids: CASSLFSSGRDEQYF. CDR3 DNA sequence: TGCGCCAGCAGCTTGTTTTCTAGCGGGAGGGACGAGCAGTACTTC. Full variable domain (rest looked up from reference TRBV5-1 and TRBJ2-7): KAGVTQTPRYLIKTRGQQVTLSCSPISGHRSVSWYQQTPGQGLQFLFEYFSETQRNKGNFPGRFSGRQFSNSRSEMNVSTLELGDSALYLCASSLFSSGRDEQYFGPGTRLTVT.

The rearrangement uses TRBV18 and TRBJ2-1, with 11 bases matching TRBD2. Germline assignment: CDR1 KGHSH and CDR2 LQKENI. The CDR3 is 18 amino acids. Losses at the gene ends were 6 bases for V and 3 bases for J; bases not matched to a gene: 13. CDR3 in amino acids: CASSPSRAGLADYNEQFF. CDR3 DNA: TGTGCCAGCTCCCCATCCAGAGCGGGACTAGCGGACTACAATGAGCAGTTCTTC.

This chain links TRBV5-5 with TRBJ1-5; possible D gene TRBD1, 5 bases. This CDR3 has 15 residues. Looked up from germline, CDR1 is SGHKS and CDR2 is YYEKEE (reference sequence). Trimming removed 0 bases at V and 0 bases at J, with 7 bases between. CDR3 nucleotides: TGTGCCAGCAGCTTGGGACAGAATAGCAATCAGCCCCAGCATTTT. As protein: CASSLGQNSNQPQHF.

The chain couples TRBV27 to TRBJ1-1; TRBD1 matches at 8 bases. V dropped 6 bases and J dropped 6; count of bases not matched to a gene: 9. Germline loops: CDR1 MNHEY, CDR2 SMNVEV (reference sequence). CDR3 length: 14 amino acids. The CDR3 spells CASSLRGTGAEAFF. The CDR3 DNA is TGTGCCAGCAGCCTACGCGGGACAGGAGCTGAAGCTTTCTTT.